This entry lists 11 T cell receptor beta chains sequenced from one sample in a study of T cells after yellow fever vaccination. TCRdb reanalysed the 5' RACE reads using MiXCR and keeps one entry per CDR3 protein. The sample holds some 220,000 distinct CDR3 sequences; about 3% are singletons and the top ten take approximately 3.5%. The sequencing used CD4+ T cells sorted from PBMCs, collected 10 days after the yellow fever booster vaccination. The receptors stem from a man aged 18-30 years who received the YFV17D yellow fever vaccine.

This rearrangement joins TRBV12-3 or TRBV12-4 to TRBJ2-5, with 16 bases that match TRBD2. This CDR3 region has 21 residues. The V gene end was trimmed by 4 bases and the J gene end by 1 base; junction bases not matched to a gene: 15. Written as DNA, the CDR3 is TGTGCCAGCAGTTCGAGAGCGGGACTAGCGGGGGGGCCCGGGATCCAAGAGACCCAGTACTTC. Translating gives CASSSRAGLAGGPGIQETQYF.

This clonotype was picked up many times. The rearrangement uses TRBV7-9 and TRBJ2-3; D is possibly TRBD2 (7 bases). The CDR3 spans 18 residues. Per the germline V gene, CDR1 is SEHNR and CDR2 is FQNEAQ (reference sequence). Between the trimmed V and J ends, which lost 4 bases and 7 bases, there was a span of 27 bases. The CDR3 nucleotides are TGTGCCAGCAGCTCCCGGCACTCAACAGGGAGGGGCGAAAATACGCAGTATTTT. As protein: CASSSRHSTGRGENTQYF.

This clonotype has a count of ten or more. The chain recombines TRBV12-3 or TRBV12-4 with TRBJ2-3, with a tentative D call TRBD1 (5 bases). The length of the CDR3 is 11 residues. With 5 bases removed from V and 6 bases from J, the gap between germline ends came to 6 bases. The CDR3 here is CASSKGDTQYF. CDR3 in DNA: TGTGCCAGCAGTAAGGGGGATACGCAGTATTTT.

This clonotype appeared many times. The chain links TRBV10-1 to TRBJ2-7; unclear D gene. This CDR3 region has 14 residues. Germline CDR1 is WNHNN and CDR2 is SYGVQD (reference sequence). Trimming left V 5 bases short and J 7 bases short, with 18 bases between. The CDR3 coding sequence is TGCGCCAGCAGTACAAGGACGGACGCGAGTGAGCAGTACTTC. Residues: CASSTRTDASEQYF.

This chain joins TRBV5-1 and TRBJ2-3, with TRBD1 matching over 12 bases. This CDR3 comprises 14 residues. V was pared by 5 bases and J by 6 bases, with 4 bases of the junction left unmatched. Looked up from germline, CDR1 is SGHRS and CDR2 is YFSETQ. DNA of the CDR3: TGCGCCAGCAGGCCAGGGACAGGGGGCGATACGCAGTATTTT. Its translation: CASRPGTGGDTQYF.

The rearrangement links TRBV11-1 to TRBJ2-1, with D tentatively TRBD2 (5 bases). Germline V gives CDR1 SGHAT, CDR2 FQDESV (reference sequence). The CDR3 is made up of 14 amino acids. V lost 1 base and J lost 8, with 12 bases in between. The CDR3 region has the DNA TGTGCCAGCAGCTTAGGAAATAGCGTCGATGAGCAGTTCTTC. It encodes CASSLGNSVDEQFF.

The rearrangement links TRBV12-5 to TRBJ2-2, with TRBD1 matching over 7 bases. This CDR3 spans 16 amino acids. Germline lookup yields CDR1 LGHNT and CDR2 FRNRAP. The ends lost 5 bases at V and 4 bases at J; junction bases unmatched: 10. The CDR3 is CASGRWTGLGTGELFF. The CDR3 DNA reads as TGTGCTAGTGGTCGCTGGACAGGACTTGGCACCGGGGAGCTGTTTTTT. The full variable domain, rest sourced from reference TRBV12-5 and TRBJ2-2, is DARVTQTPRHKVTEMGQEVTMRCQPILGHNTVFWYRQTMMQGLELLAYFRNRAPLDDSGMPKDRFSAEMPDATLATLKIQPSEPRDSAVYFCASGRWTGLGTGELFFGEGSRLTVL.

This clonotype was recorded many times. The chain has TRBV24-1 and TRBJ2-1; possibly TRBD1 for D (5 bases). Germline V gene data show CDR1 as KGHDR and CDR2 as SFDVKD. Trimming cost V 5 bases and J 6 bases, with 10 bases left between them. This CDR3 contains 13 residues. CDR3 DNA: TGTGCCACCAGTGCAGGGTTAGGCAATGAGCAGTTCTTC. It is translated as CATSAGLGNEQFF.

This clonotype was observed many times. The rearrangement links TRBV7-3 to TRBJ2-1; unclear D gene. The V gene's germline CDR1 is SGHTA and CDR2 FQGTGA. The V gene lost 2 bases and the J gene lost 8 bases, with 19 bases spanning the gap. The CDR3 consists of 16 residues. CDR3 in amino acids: CASSLRLSGSRDEQFF. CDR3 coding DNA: TGTGCCAGCAGCTTACGGCTCTCGGGTAGTAGGGATGAGCAGTTCTTC.

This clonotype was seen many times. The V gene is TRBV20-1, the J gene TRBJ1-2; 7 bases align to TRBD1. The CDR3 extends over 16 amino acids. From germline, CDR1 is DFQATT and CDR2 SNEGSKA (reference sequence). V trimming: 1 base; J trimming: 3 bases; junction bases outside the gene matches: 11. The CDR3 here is CSARGLGGGVDYGYTF. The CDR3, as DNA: TGCAGTGCTAGAGGTTTAGGGGGCGGGGTAGACTATGGCTACACCTTC.

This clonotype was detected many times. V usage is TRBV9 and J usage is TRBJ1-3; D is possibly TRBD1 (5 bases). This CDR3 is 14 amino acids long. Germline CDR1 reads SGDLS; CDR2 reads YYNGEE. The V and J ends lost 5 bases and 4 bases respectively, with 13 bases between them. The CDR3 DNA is TGTGCCAGCAGTGACTCGGGGGACGGAAACACCATATATTTT. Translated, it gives CASSDSGDGNTIYF.